A single T cell receptor (beta chain) is shown here with its context. Additional DNA sequences in this sample encode the identical CDR3. The protocol was immunoSEQ multiplex PCR, while the TCRdb copy is restricted to in-frame clones and leaves out a portion. The data hold some 270,000 clones, with about 89% observed a single time. This sample is drawn from a study of blood T cell repertoires in COVID-19. About the research overall: Both acute and convalescent COVID-19 samples were obtained from the United States, Italy and Spain.

The CDR3 has 13 amino acids. Germline assignment: CDR1 SGHRS and CDR2 YFSETQ. Trimming took 5 bases from V and 4 from J; bases not matched to a gene: 4. The sample taken for sequencing was peripheral blood. This clonotype was sampled from a man aged 40-50 years with active or convalescent COVID-19. The gene calls are TRBV5-1 and TRBJ1-1; 8 positions match TRBD1. The CDR3 nucleotides are TGCGCCAGCAGTTCCACAGGGGGCACTGAAGCTTTCTTT. Translated: CASSSTGGTEAFF.